These T cell receptor beta chains were read from a single sample in a study of blood T cell repertoires in COVID-19. Repertoires were generated with immunoSEQ multiplex PCR, while TCRdb's copy carries only in-frame clones and drops some. Found here are about 130,000 clones, more than 70% of them singletons; the top ten hold 3.2%. The sequenced material came from peripheral blood. The receptor set was obtained from a woman older than 75 with COVID-19, enrolled during active disease. Both conserved end residues are part of each CDR3. A D gene is named only where the DNA matches it firmly. Clone sizes are given selectively: once, few, many, or a class where the clone is expanded.

j_call d_call clone_size v_call cdr3_nt cdr3_aa
TRBJ1-1 NA NA TRBV4-3 TGCGCCAGCAGCCGGATAGAGGGCACTGAAGCTTTCTTT CASSRIEGTEAFF
TRBJ1-2 NA NA TRBV7-2 TGTGCCAGCAGCTCCTTAGCTAACTATGGCTACACCTTC CASSSLANYGYTF
TRBJ1-2 NA few TRBV3-1/TRBV3-2 TGTGCCAGCAGTCCAACCCGACAGGCCCATACAGGCTACACCTTC CASSPTRQAHTGYTF
TRBJ2-5 NA NA TRBV7-8 TGTGCCAGCAGCCCACGAATGGGGACTCTACAAGAGACCCAGTACTTC CASSPRMGTLQETQYF
TRBJ2-2 NA NA TRBV9 TGTGCCAGCAGCGTAGGAGGGGGGAGGGACACCGGGGAGCTGTTTTTT CASSVGGGRDTGELFF
TRBJ2-4 TRBD1 NA TRBV19 TGTGCCAGTGGGGACAGCAGTAACCTTCTAGCCAAAAACATTCAGTACTTC CASGDSSNLLAKNIQYF
TRBJ2-5 NA once TRBV20-1 TGCAGTGCGGGGACTTCCGGGGCCCAGTACTTC CSAGTSGAQYF
TRBJ2-7 NA NA TRBV10-1 TGCGCCAGCAGTGAGGGGGAGGGGGGCTACGAGCAGTACTTC CASSEGEGGYEQYF
TRBJ1-6 NA NA TRBV9 TGTGCCAGCAGCGTAGGTGGACAGAATTCACCCCTCCACTTT CASSVGGQNSPLHF
TRBJ2-5 NA NA TRBV9 TGTGCCAGCAGCGCCACGGGTCAAGAGACCCAGTACTTC CASSATGQETQYF
TRBJ2-7 NA few TRBV7-2 TGTGCCAGCAGCTTAGCGGTCAGGGCGTACGAGCAGTACTTC CASSLAVRAYEQYF
TRBJ1-5 TRBD1 NA TRBV5-1 TGCGCCAGCAGCTTGGTGGGGGACAGAAATCAGCCCCAGCATTTT CASSLVGDRNQPQHF
TRBJ2-2 TRBD2 NA TRBV29-1 TGCAGCGCACGAAGCGGGAGAAGTGCCGGGGAGCTGTTTTTT CSARSGRSAGELFF
TRBJ1-5 TRBD1 NA TRBV4-1 TGCGCCAGCAGCCAAGGATATTACAGGGGAGGACCCCAGCATTTT CASSQGYYRGGPQHF
TRBJ2-2 TRBD2 few TRBV2 TGTGCCAGCAGTACGGGACTAGGGTACGGGGAGCTGTTTTTT CASSTGLGYGELFF
TRBJ2-2 NA few TRBV6-6 TGTGCCAGCAGTGAGGTACCTGCGAACACCGGGGAGCTGTTTTTT CASSEVPANTGELFF
TRBJ2-5 NA NA TRBV7-2 TGTGCCAGCAGCCCAGCGATCCAAGAGACCCAGTACTTC CASSPAIQETQYF
TRBJ1-1 NA NA TRBV19 TGTGCCAGTATGGGGCCGGAGCCGAACACTGAAGCTTTCTTT CASMGPEPNTEAFF
TRBJ2-6 NA NA TRBV19 TGTGCCAGTAGTGTCAGGGGCTCTGGGGCCAACGTCCTGACTTTC CASSVRGSGANVLTF
TRBJ2-7 NA NA TRBV10-3 TGTGCCATCAGTGAGAGGTTAGACACCTACGAGCAGTACTTC CAISERLDTYEQYF
TRBJ2-5 TRBD2 NA TRBV19 TGTGCCAGTACCGCGGGAGGGATTGAGACCCAGTACTTC CASTAGGIETQYF
TRBJ2-7 TRBD1 NA TRBV4-3 TGCGCCAGCAGCCAAGGAGCCGGACAGGGGACCGAGCAGTACTTC CASSQGAGQGTEQYF
TRBJ1-2 NA NA TRBV29-1 TGCAGCGTCACCAATAAACAGGGCGTCGGCTACACCTTC CSVTNKQGVGYTF
TRBJ2-1 TRBD1 NA TRBV4-2 TGTGCCAGCAGCCAAGAAACAGGGGTATCCTCCTACAATGAGCAGTTCTTC CASSQETGVSSYNEQFF
TRBJ1-6 TRBD1 NA TRBV5-1 TGCGCCAGCAGTCCGGGACAGAATAATTCACCCCTCCACTTT CASSPGQNNSPLHF
TRBJ1-2 TRBD1 NA TRBV6-5 TGTGCCAGCAGTTCCACAGGGGAAGGCTACACCTTC CASSSTGEGYTF
TRBJ2-7 NA NA TRBV28 TGTGCCAGCAGCCTACAGTCATACGAGCAGTACTTC CASSLQSYEQYF
TRBJ1-3 NA once TRBV19 TGTGCCAGTATATCCGGGAGAAACACCATATATTTT CASISGRNTIYF
TRBJ1-4 NA NA TRBV4-3 TGCGCCAGCAGCCAAGAGGGGACGGGACTGAATGAAAAACTGTTTTTT CASSQEGTGLNEKLFF
TRBJ1-1 NA NA TRBV11-3 TGTGCCAGCAGCTTAGCCTTCTCTACTGAAGCTTTCTTT CASSLAFSTEAFF
TRBJ1-1 NA NA TRBV5-6 TGTGCCAGCAGCTTGGGACAGCAGAACACTGAAGCTTTCTTT CASSLGQQNTEAFF
TRBJ1-3 TRBD1 NA TRBV10-3 TGTGCCAGTGGACAGGGCGTCTCTGGAAACACCATATATTTT CASGQGVSGNTIYF
TRBJ2-1 NA NA TRBV5-1 TGCGCCAGCAGCCCCGCGGGCTTTAGTGAGCAGTTCTTC CASSPAGFSEQFF
TRBJ1-1 NA NA TRBV18 TGTGCCAGCTCTCCCAGGGCCGGGGGGGACACTGAAGCTTTCTTT CASSPRAGGDTEAFF
TRBJ2-1 NA NA TRBV7-9 TGTGCCAGCAGCTTAGGGACTTACGATGAGCAGTTCTTC CASSLGTYDEQFF
TRBJ2-6 TRBD1 NA TRBV24-1 TGTGCCACCGCCCCGGGACAGGTGCGCTCTGGGGCCAACGTCCTGACTTTC CATAPGQVRSGANVLTF
TRBJ1-5 NA NA TRBV6-5 TGTGCCAGCAGTTACGGAATAGGAGGTCAGCCCCAGCATTTT CASSYGIGGQPQHF
TRBJ2-1 TRBD2 NA TRBV27 TGTGCCAGCAGTTTATCAGGACTAGCGGGAGGGCCCAATGAGCAGTTCTTC CASSLSGLAGGPNEQFF
TRBJ1-1 TRBD1 NA TRBV12-3/TRBV12-4 TGTGCCAGCGGGACAGGGGGGAACACTGAAGCTTTCTTT CASGTGGNTEAFF
TRBJ2-7 NA NA TRBV27 TGTGCCAGCAGTTTATGGCTCAGAGACTCCCCAATGGCCAAGGACTTC CASSLWLRDSPMAKDF
TRBJ2-7 NA NA TRBV20-1 TGCAGTGCGGGAGAAGCGAACCCGCAGTACTTC CSAGEANPQYF
TRBJ1-3 NA NA TRBV6-5 TGTGCCAGCAGTTACGGTGGGGACAAGGGCACCATATATTTT CASSYGGDKGTIYF
TRBJ1-2 NA once TRBV7-2 TGTGCCAGCAGCTTAGTGAGTGGCTACACCTTC CASSLVSGYTF
TRBJ2-7 TRBD1 NA TRBV6-6 TGTGCCAGCAGTAGGACAGGGTCCACCTACGAGCAGTACTTC CASSRTGSTYEQYF
TRBJ2-1 TRBD2 NA TRBV6-2/TRBV6-3 TGTGCCAGCAGTAAACGGAGCAGCGGGATATACTACAATGAGCAGTTCTTC CASSKRSSGIYYNEQFF
TRBJ1-1 NA NA TRBV19 TGTGCCAGTAGTATGTGGCAGGGGAACACTGAAGCTTTCTTT CASSMWQGNTEAFF
TRBJ1-6 NA NA TRBV6-5 TGTGCCAGCAGTTACTCCGGGGATTCACCCCTCCACTTT CASSYSGDSPLHF
TRBJ1-5 TRBD1 NA TRBV28 TGTGCCAGCGGTTTGGGACAGGGGGCCAAGGAAAATCAGCCCCAGCATTTT CASGLGQGAKENQPQHF
TRBJ2-3 NA NA TRBV9 TGTGCCAGCAGCTTAACTACAGATACGCAGTATTTT CASSLTTDTQYF
TRBJ2-6 TRBD1 NA TRBV7-3 TGTGCCAGCAGCTCGACAGGGGTAGGAAACGTCCTGACTTTC CASSSTGVGNVLTF
TRBJ1-2 TRBD1 NA TRBV28 TGTGCCATAGTCTCCGGGACAGGGACTAACTATGGCTACACCTTC CAIVSGTGTNYGYTF
TRBJ1-5 NA NA TRBV28 TGTGCCAGCAGTCCCTTTATGGGCCTGCGGCCCCAGCATTTT CASSPFMGLRPQHF
TRBJ2-1 TRBD2 NA TRBV19 TGTGCCAGTAGTAATAGGATTAGCGGGAGGAGGGCCAATGAGCAGTTCTTC CASSNRISGRRANEQFF
TRBJ2-7 TRBD1 NA TRBV18 TGTGCCAGCTCACCATCGGGAATAGGACAGGGGTACGAGCAGTACTTC CASSPSGIGQGYEQYF
TRBJ2-1 TRBD1 NA TRBV4-1 TGCGCCAGCAGCCAGAGAGGACAGGGGGTGGTCAATGAGCAGTTCTTC CASSQRGQGVVNEQFF
TRBJ2-1 TRBD2 NA TRBV5-1 TGCGCCAGCAGCCCGGGACTAGTGAGCTTGCATGAGCAGTTCTTC CASSPGLVSLHEQFF
TRBJ2-1 TRBD2 NA TRBV9 TGTGCCAGCAGTGAATTCCCCAAAGGACTAGACAATGAGCAGTTCTTC CASSEFPKGLDNEQFF
TRBJ1-1 NA NA TRBV5-1 TGCGCCAGCAGCCTCGGGCGGGTTGACACTGAAGCTTTCTTT CASSLGRVDTEAFF
TRBJ2-1 NA NA TRBV11-1 TGTGCCAGCACCGATAGGAGGAGAGGGGGCTACAATGAGCAGTTCTTC CASTDRRRGGYNEQFF
TRBJ1-2 TRBD1 NA TRBV7-9 TGTGCCAGCAGCCCGCAGGAGACAGGGGGCGGCGGCTACACCTTC CASSPQETGGGGYTF